A selection of T cell receptor beta chains follows, all from one sample in a study of blood T cells in healthy people across ages. TCRdb processed the 5' RACE reads anew with MiXCR; each CDR3 protein has one entry. The sample consists of 700,000 or so distinct CDR3 sequences, 22% of them appearing once. Sample: blood. These receptors all stem from a man in his 70s in good health. The CDR3 runs from the conserved cysteine through the conserved F or W. Fields, in order: D gene, V gene, J gene, clone size, CDR3 protein, CDR3 DNA. D genes are given only for firm matches. Expanded clones get a size class; other rows say once, few or many, or leave the size out.

>.|TRBV19|TRBJ2-2|.
CASSIGAGDTGELFF
TGTGCCAGTAGTATCGGGGCAGGCGACACCGGGGAGCTGTTTTTT
>.|TRBV24-1|TRBJ2-1|few
CATSDTGRNLYNEQFF
TGTGCCACCAGTGATACGGGACGGAACCTATACAATGAGCAGTTCTTC
>.|TRBV29-1|TRBJ2-3|few
CSVPGTDTDTQYF
TGCAGCGTTCCCGGGACCGACACAGATACGCAGTATTTT
>.|TRBV15|TRBJ2-5|.
CATSRDQGQETQYF
TGTGCCACCAGCAGAGATCAGGGCCAAGAGACCCAGTACTTC
>.|TRBV5-1|TRBJ2-1|few
CASSLADDHYNEQFF
TGCGCCAGCAGCTTGGCCGATGACCACTACAATGAGCAGTTCTTC
>.|TRBV20-1|TRBJ1-5|few
CSVPGRQPQHF
TGCAGTGTACCGGGACGGCAGCCCCAGCATTTT
>TRBD2|TRBV20-1|TRBJ2-2|few
CSARDLREGNSGELFF
TGCAGTGCTAGAGATCTGCGGGAGGGCAATAGCGGGGAGCTGTTTTTT
>.|TRBV12-3/TRBV12-4|TRBJ2-1|.
CASRAQASDEQFF
TGTGCCAGCAGAGCCCAGGCTTCGGATGAGCAGTTCTTC
>TRBD2|TRBV12-3/TRBV12-4|TRBJ2-7|.
CASSLARSGGTYEQYF
TGTGCCAGCAGTTTAGCGCGCAGCGGGGGAACCTACGAGCAGTACTTC
>TRBD1|TRBV19|TRBJ1-1|.
CASSRGDRGLGTEAFF
TGTGCCAGTAGTAGAGGGGACAGGGGGCTCGGCACTGAAGCTTTCTTT
>.|TRBV7-9|TRBJ1-5|.
CASSLSLQPQHF
TGTGCCAGCAGCCTTAGTCTACAGCCCCAGCATTTT
>TRBD1|TRBV20-1|TRBJ1-5|.
CSARGDVDRGNQPQRF
TGCAGTGCTAGAGGAGACGTGGACAGGGGAAATCAGCCCCAGCGTTTT
>TRBD2|TRBV18|TRBJ2-1|.
CACSNTSGRTYEQFF
TGTGCCTGCTCAAATACTAGCGGGAGGACGTATGAGCAGTTCTTC
>.|TRBV5-5|TRBJ2-7|.
CASSQTGQTTYSYEQYF
TGTGCCAGCAGCCAAACAGGACAGACCACCTATTCCTACGAGCAGTACTTC
>TRBD1|TRBV7-2|TRBJ2-3|many
CASSLRAPGQGQDTQYF
TGTGCCAGCAGCTTAAGGGCTCCGGGACAGGGTCAAGATACGCAGTATTTT
>.|TRBV4-1|TRBJ2-3|few
CASSQDETAPSQYF
TGCGCCAGCAGCCAAGATGAGACCGCCCCTTCGCAGTATTTT